The clone carrying this T cell receptor (beta chain) was recorded a few times. No antigen is known for it. This sample was taken from a study of glioma-infiltrating T cells. Amplification of TCR alpha and beta CDR3 regions from RNA used iRepertoire nested multiplex PCR. For one-step reverse transcription and amplification, 100-400 ng of tissue mRNA or PBMC total RNA was used. TCRdb itself ran the multiplex PCR reads through MiXCR, one entry per CDR3 protein. The sample includes some 130,000 distinct CDR3 sequences, about 22% of them seen just once. This CDR3 has 14 residues. Losses at the gene ends were 6 bases for V and 0 bases for J; bases not matched to a gene: 3. CDR1 and CDR2 (germline): SNHLY, FYNNEI. Study-wide findings and caveats: Very few CDR3 sequences were shared between tissue and blood.

The sequencing sample was made of glioma tissue, nonneoplastic brain tissue, or PBMCs (not recorded which). The gene calls are TRBV2 and TRBJ2-7, with 9 bases lining up with TRBD1. This clonotype originated in a human donor with low-grade glioma or glioblastoma, undergoing nonglioma brain surgery, or in good health (not recorded which). CDR3 sequence (DNA): TGTGCCAGCAGAGGGACAGGGAGCTCCTACGAGCAGTACGTC. Translated: CASRGTGSSYEQYV.